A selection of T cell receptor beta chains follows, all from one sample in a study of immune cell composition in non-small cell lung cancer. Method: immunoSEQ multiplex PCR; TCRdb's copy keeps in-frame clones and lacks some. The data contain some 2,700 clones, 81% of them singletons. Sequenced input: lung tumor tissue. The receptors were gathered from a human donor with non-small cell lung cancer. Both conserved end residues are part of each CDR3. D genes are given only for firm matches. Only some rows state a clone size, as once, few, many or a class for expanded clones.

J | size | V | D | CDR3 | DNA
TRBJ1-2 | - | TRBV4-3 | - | CASSQDPGKTSGYTF | TGCGCCAGCAGCCAAGACCCAGGGAAGACAAGCGGCTACACCTTC
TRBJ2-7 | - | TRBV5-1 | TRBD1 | CASSFRQGSSYEQYF | TGCGCCAGCAGCTTCAGACAGGGAAGCTCCTACGAGCAGTACTTC
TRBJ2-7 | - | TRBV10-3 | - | CAISDRGSYEQYF | TGTGCCATCAGTGATCGGGGCTCCTACGAGCAGTACTTC
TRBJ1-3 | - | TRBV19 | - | CASSFTGSSGNTIYF | TGTGCCAGTAGTTTTACAGGTTCCTCTGGAAACACCATATATTTT
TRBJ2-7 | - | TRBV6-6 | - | CASGGTGGYEQYF | TGTGCCAGCGGGGGGACGGGTGGGTACGAGCAGTACTTC
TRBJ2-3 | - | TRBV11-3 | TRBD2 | CASSSGTSGTSTDTQYF | TGTGCCAGCAGTTCCGGGACTAGCGGCACTAGCACAGATACGCAGTATTTT
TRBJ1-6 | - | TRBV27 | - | CASSLGTGFTSPLHF | TGTGCCAGCAGCTTAGGAACAGGGTTTACTTCACCCCTCCACTTT
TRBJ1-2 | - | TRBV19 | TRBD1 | CASSMRFRDRGSFDYGYTF | TGTGCCAGTAGTATGCGCTTTCGGGACAGGGGGTCCTTTGACTATGGCTACACCTTC
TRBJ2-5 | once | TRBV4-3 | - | CASSQGGGLQETQYF | TGCGCCAGCAGCCAGGGCGGGGGCCTTCAAGAGACCCAGTACTTC
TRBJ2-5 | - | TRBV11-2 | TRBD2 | CASSLEGGGAFETQYF | TGTGCCAGCAGCTTAGAAGGCGGGGGGGCCTTCGAGACCCAGTACTTC